Below are 32 T cell receptor beta chains sequenced from a single sample in a study of CD8 T cells in Susac syndrome. Reverse transcription of roughly 0.5 to 1 ug RNA was carried out with random hexamers. From the immunoSEQ multiplex PCR reads, TCRdb called clonotypes with MiXCR, one entry per CDR3 protein. The sample includes about 60,000 distinct CDR3 sequences, around 95% of them seen just once. The source material was CD8+ T cells from PBMCs. Receptor source: a human donor with multiple sclerosis.

The rearrangement links TRBV19 to TRBJ2-1; D gene uncertain. CDR1 LNHDA and CDR2 SQIVND come from the germline V gene (reference sequence). The V end lost 2 bases, the J end lost 6 bases, and 8 bases lay between the germline ends. This CDR3 region has 13 residues. The CDR3 DNA follows: TGTGCCAGTAGTATAAGTCTCTCCAATGAGCAGTTCTTC. Its translation is CASSISLSNEQFF.

Concerning this clonotype: Sequence at one end of the junction differs from germline and may be a read error. Here the CDR3 reads CASSLSNQVGDF. CDR3 bases: TGTGCCAGCAGCTTATCGAATCAGGTCGGGGACTTC. The V gene is TRBV7-9, the J gene TRBJ2-7, with a possible D match to TRBD2 (5 bases). The CDR3 consists of 12 residues. Germline V gene sequence: CDR1 SEHNR, CDR2 FQNEAQ (reference sequence).

The rearrangement joins TRBV13 to TRBJ2-6; D is unresolved. Germline CDR1 reads PRHDT; CDR2 reads FYEKMQ (reference sequence). The CDR3 has 16 amino acids. The V end lost 2 bases, the J end lost 1 base, and 9 bases lay between the germline ends. Here the CDR3 reads CASSLIGPSGANVLTF. The CDR3 DNA sequence: TGTGCCAGCAGCTTAATAGGGCCGTCTGGGGCCAACGTCCTGACTTTC.

The chain has TRBV3-1 and TRBJ2-7; a possible D gene is TRBD1 (5 bases). The V gene lost 2 bases and the J gene lost 0 bases, with 8 bases spanning the gap. This CDR3 region has 14 residues. CDR1 LGHDT and CDR2 YNNKEL come from the germline V gene (reference sequence). The CDR3 bases are TGTGCCAGCAGCCAAAGACAGCTCTCCTACGAGCAGTACTTC. As protein: CASSQRQLSYEQYF.

The rearrangement joins TRBV6-2 or TRBV6-3 to TRBJ2-1; TRBD1 is a possible D gene (6 bases). Looked up from germline, CDR1 is MNHEY and CDR2 is SVGEGT. CDR3 length: 14 amino acids. V lost 4 bases, J lost 5 bases, and 12 bases lay in between. The CDR3 DNA reads as TGTGCCAGCAGTTTATGGACAGCCAACAATGAGCAGTTCTTC. It is translated as CASSLWTANNEQFF.

J is TRBJ2-3 and V is TRBV24-1; TRBD1 aligns across 9 bases. J was trimmed by 3 bases and V by 4 bases; bases with no gene match: 7. The CDR3 is 16 amino acids. CDR1 and CDR2 from the germline V gene are KGHDR and SFDVKD. DNA of the CDR3: TGTGCCACCAGTGACGCCGGGACAGGGAGAACAGATACGCAGTATTTT. Its translation: CATSDAGTGRTDTQYF.

The chain employs TRBV4-2 and TRBJ2-1; D might be TRBD1 (7 bases). The CDR3 runs to 16 residues. The V gene lost 10 bases and the J gene lost 6 bases, with 25 bases spanning the gap. The germline V gene encodes CDR1 LGHNA and CDR2 YNFKEQ. The CDR3 sequence is CATSGETGTLGNEQFF. CDR3 nucleotides: TGTGCCACTTCGGGGGAGACAGGGACTTTGGGCAATGAGCAGTTCTTC.

This clonotype was counted once. This sequence joins TRBV6-4 and TRBJ2-1; 10 bases agree with TRBD2. Germline loops: CDR1 MRHNA, CDR2 SNTAGT. CDR3 length: 15 amino acids. J was trimmed by 5 bases and V by 2 bases; bases with no gene match: 3. The CDR3 here is CASSDGLAGDNEQFF. For the CDR3, the DNA is TGTGCCAGCAGTGACGGGCTAGCGGGAGACAATGAGCAGTTCTTC.

This clonotype was seen once. The rearrangement links TRBV7-3 to TRBJ2-5; D is unresolved. Trimming removed 2 bases from V and 5 bases from J, with 15 bases in between. This CDR3 is 15 amino acids long. Germline-derived CDR1 and CDR2 are SGHTA and FQGTGA. DNA for the CDR3: TGTGCCAGCAGCTTATTTCTCGGGTTACGGGAGACCCAGTACTTC. This translates into CASSLFLGLRETQYF.

The CDR3 reads CGYNMASGSYEQYF. The DNA for the CDR3 is TGCGGATACAACATGGCTAGCGGGTCCTACGAGCAGTACTTC. The V gene is TRBV20-1, the J gene TRBJ2-7; TRBD2 matches 8 bases. CDR3 length: 14 amino acids. CDR1 and CDR2 from the germline V gene are DFQATT and SNEGSKA (reference sequence).

This clonotype was picked up a small number of times. The rearrangement joins TRBV9 to TRBJ1-1; TRBD1 matches 7 bases. J gave up 4 bases and V 4 bases, and 10 bases lay outside the gene matches. Germline loops: CDR1 SGDLS, CDR2 YYNGEE. The CDR3 sequence is 15 residues long. The CDR3 here is CASSSSGGSGTEAFF. For the CDR3, the DNA is TGTGCCAGCAGCTCGTCAGGGGGGTCCGGCACTGAAGCTTTCTTT.

This clonotype was recorded once. CDR3 sequence reads: CSTLRTGGGDGYTF. CDR3 coding DNA: TGCAGCACCTTACGGACAGGGGGCGGTGATGGCTACACCTTC. The V gene is TRBV29-1, the J gene TRBJ1-2; 11 nucleotides agree with TRBD1. Germline V gene lookup returns CDR1 SQVTM and CDR2 ANQGSEA. V lost 8 bases to trimming and J lost 6 bases; unmatched junction nucleotides: 11. The CDR3 has 14 residues.

J is TRBJ2-5 and V is TRBV4-3; no definite D call. The V end lost 0 bases, the J end lost 2 bases, and 10 bases lay between the germline ends. The CDR3 runs to 15 residues. Germline CDR1 and CDR2: LGHNA and YSLEER. DNA for the CDR3: TGCGCCAGCAGCCAAGATCAAGGGCCGCAAGAGACCCAGTACTTC. This translates into CASSQDQGPQETQYF.

This clonotype is a singleton in its sample. The chain links TRBV7-9 to TRBJ2-7, with TRBD1 matching over 8 bases. Germline lookup yields CDR1 SEHNR and CDR2 FQNEAQ (reference sequence). The CDR3 sequence is 13 residues long. The V and J ends lost 5 bases and 5 bases, in that order; junction bases with no gene match: 5. CDR3 nucleotide sequence: TGTGCCAGCAGCCCGGACAGGGCCCACGAGCAGTACTTC. Encoded protein: CASSPDRAHEQYF.

This chain links TRBV24-1 with TRBJ2-2, with D possibly TRBD2 on 6 matching bases. The V end was cut by 8 bases, the J end by 4 bases, with 10 bases between. CDR1 and CDR2 (germline): KGHDR, SFDVKD. CDR3 length: 13 amino acids. The CDR3: CATNPGGTGELFF. Written as DNA, the CDR3 is TGTGCCACCAACCCCGGGGGCACCGGGGAGCTGTTTTTT.

The V gene is TRBV13, the J gene TRBJ2-3; TRBD1 matches at 12 bases. Germline values: CDR1 PRHDT, CDR2 FYEKMQ (reference sequence). CDR3 length: 16 residues. The V and J ends lost 6 bases and 6 bases, in that order; junction bases with no gene match: 10. The CDR3 DNA follows: TGTGCCAGCAGAGCACCCGGGACAGGGGGCTGGGATACGCAGTATTTT. Translated, it gives CASRAPGTGGWDTQYF.

The chain recombines TRBV15 with TRBJ2-1; 7 bases map to TRBD1. The CDR3 sequence is 14 residues long. J was trimmed by 8 bases and V by 3 bases; bases with no gene match: 7. The germline V gene encodes CDR1 LNHNV and CDR2 YYDKDF (reference sequence). The CDR3 DNA reads as TGTGCCACCAGCAGGAGAGGACAGGCCGATGAGCAGTTCTTC. Translating gives CATSRRGQADEQFF.

The chain employs TRBV3-1 and TRBJ2-1; TRBD2 agrees at 7 bases. Germline trimming cut 1 base from V and 7 bases from J; bases unmatched to any gene: 4. This CDR3 region has 14 residues. CDR1 is LGHDT, CDR2 YNNKEL, per germline (reference sequence). The CDR3: CASSQVWGGNEQFF. CDR3 nucleotides: TGTGCCAGCAGCCAAGTATGGGGGGGAAATGAGCAGTTCTTC.

J is TRBJ2-7 and V is TRBV3-1; 9 bases are shared with TRBD2. This CDR3 is built from 14 residues. CDR1 and CDR2 from the germline V gene are LGHDT and YNNKEL (reference sequence). V was pared by 4 bases and J by 3 bases, with 4 bases of the junction left unmatched. The CDR3 sequence: CASSPGLAVYEQYF. The CDR3 DNA reads as TGTGCCAGCAGCCCGGGACTAGCTGTCTACGAGCAGTACTTC.

V is TRBV12-3 or TRBV12-4 and J is TRBJ1-5; D is uncertain. The V end lost 3 bases, the J end lost 0 bases, and 12 bases lay between the germline ends. This CDR3 spans 16 amino acids. This chain's CDR3 is CASSLASPHSNQPQHF. The CDR3 DNA sequence: TGTGCCAGCAGTTTGGCGTCACCACATAGCAATCAGCCCCAGCATTTT.

This chain links TRBV12-3 or TRBV12-4 with TRBJ1-5; 9 bases are shared with TRBD1. V was clipped by 5 bases and J by 0 bases; unmatched bases: 11. There are 18 residues in the CDR3. The CDR3 spells CASSSRDRAPYSNQPQHF. DNA for the CDR3: TGTGCCAGCAGTAGCCGGGACAGGGCACCATATAGCAATCAGCCCCAGCATTTT.

The chain has TRBV4-1 and TRBJ2-7; TRBD2 matches at 8 bases. Trimming at V came to 0 bases and at J to 7 bases, leaving 11 bases not matched to a gene. CDR1 and CDR2 from the germline V gene are MGHRA and YSYEKL. This CDR3 spans 16 amino acids. The CDR3, as DNA: TGCGCCAGCAGCCAAGATCCCCCAGCGGGAGCGGGGGAGCAGTACTTC. It codes for CASSQDPPAGAGEQYF.

The J gene is TRBJ1-2, the V gene TRBV24-1, with 12 nucleotides matching TRBD1. CDR3 length: 17 amino acids. V lost 0 bases to trimming and J lost 3 bases; unmatched junction nucleotides: 4. Germline V CDR1 and CDR2: KGHDR, SFDVKD. This CDR3 is CATSDLGTGGEDYGYTF. In DNA form, the CDR3 reads TGTGCCACCAGTGATTTGGGGACAGGGGGCGAGGACTATGGCTACACCTTC.

The table lists this clonotype with a count of one. The V call is TRBV2, the J call TRBJ1-1, with TRBD1 as a possible D gene (6 bases). Trimming removed 6 bases from V and 5 bases from J, with 16 bases in between. This CDR3 spans 14 amino acids. Germline V gene lookup returns CDR1 SNHLY and CDR2 FYNNEI. CDR3 sequence reads: CASRVMGGQTEAFF. Written as DNA, the CDR3 is TGTGCCAGCAGGGTGATGGGGGGGCAGACTGAAGCTTTCTTT.

The chain recombines TRBV7-9 with TRBJ2-1; D is unclear. Trimming left V 1 base short and J 6 bases short, with 7 bases between. Looked up from germline, CDR1 is SEHNR and CDR2 is FQNEAQ (reference sequence). The CDR3 length is 13 residues. This CDR3 reads CASSLVVRNEQFF. CDR3 coding DNA: TGTGCCAGCAGCTTAGTAGTCCGCAATGAGCAGTTCTTC.

For this clonotype: At one end the junction does not follow the germline gene, possibly because of a read error. The gene calls are TRBV7-3 and TRBJ2-1; tentative D call: TRBD1 (5 bases). The CDR3 has 13 amino acids. In germline, CDR1 is SGHTA, CDR2 FQGTGA. This CDR3 reads CVSSPQGYNEQFF. CDR3 nucleotide sequence: TGTGTCAGCAGCCCTCAGGGTTACAATGAGCAGTTCTTC.

V is TRBV7-3 and J is TRBJ2-5; D perhaps matches TRBD2 (6 bases). Trimming removed 2 bases at V and 5 bases at J, with 9 bases between. CDR1 SGHTA and CDR2 FQGTGA come from the germline V gene. This CDR3 is built from 13 residues. The DNA of the CDR3 is TGTGCCAGCAGCTTACACGGAGGGGAGACCCAGTACTTC. Amino acid sequence: CASSLHGGETQYF. The complete variable domain, with remaining parts taken from reference TRBV7-3 and TRBJ2-5, reads GAGVSQTPSNKVTEKGKYVELRCDPISGHTALYWYRQSLGQGPEFLIYFQGTGAADDSGLPNDRFFAVRPEGSVSTLKIQRTERGDSAVYLCASSLHGGETQYFGPGTRLLVL.

The chain carries TRBV28 and TRBJ1-5, with TRBD1 identical over 9 bases. CDR1 and CDR2 (germline): MDHEN, SYDVKM. The CDR3 contains 17 residues. V lost 6 bases and J lost 6; bases outside the gene matches: 15. The CDR3, as DNA: TGTGCCAGCAGCCCAGGGACAGGGCTTCTTAATACTCAGCCCCAGCATTTT. It translates to CASSPGTGLLNTQPQHF.

The chain joins TRBV7-9 to TRBJ2-7, with D possibly TRBD1 on 9 matching bases. Trimming took off 5 bases at V and 5 bases at J, with 19 bases between the two ends. The CDR3 length is 15 residues. The germline gives CDR1 SEHNR, CDR2 FQNEAQ (reference sequence). The CDR3 here is CASSRVGQGLDEQYF. The CDR3 DNA reads TGTGCCAGCAGCCGGGTGGGACAGGGACTAGACGAGCAGTACTTC.

The rearrangement joins TRBV27 to TRBJ2-7, with 8 bases aligning to TRBD1. V was pared by 5 bases and J by 11 bases, with 5 bases of the junction left unmatched. Germline CDR1 and CDR2: MNHEY and SMNVEV (reference sequence). This CDR3 region has 11 residues. The CDR3 DNA reads TGTGCCAGCAGTAGCAGGGGGCAGGAGTACTTC. Encoded protein: CASSSRGQEYF.

The table lists this clonotype with a count of one. The chain is built from TRBV6-2 or TRBV6-3 and TRBJ1-5; maybe TRBD1 (5 bases). This CDR3 comprises 13 residues. Germline loops: CDR1 MNHEY, CDR2 SVGEGT. V was trimmed by 5 bases and J by 7 bases, leaving 12 bases between them. The CDR3 DNA reads TGTGCCAGCAGTCTGTGGGGGGAACAGCCCCAGCATTTT. This translates into CASSLWGEQPQHF.

The CDR3 reads CASSLDPAGREQFF. In DNA form, the CDR3 reads TGTGCCAGCAGCTTAGACCCTGCGGGACGGGAGCAGTTCTTC. The chain recombines TRBV7-2 with TRBJ2-1; maybe TRBD2 (6 bases). This CDR3 is 14 amino acids long. V was clipped by 1 base and J by 10 bases, with 14 bases between them. In germline, CDR1 is SGHTA, CDR2 FQGNSA.